This T cell receptor (beta chain) was profiled in a study of T cell responses to AZD1222 COVID-19 vaccine. Repertoires were generated with immunoSEQ multiplex PCR, while TCRdb's copy carries only in-frame clones and drops some. The table has around 100,000 clones, about 92% seen once. Note on this clone: What it binds is not known.

This CDR3 is built from 15 residues. J gave up 9 bases and V 0 bases, and 6 bases lay outside the gene matches. Germline CDR1 is SGDLS and CDR2 is YYNGEE. Study conclusions and caveats: At baseline, just a handful of AZD1222 recipients tested seropositive. Across the whole spike, CD4 TCRs peaked at regions 160-218 and 743-854.

The chain combines TRBV9 with TRBJ1-6; 7 bases are a match to TRBD1. The sequence came from an adult in good health. Material: peripheral blood, obtained on day 0 of AZD1222 vaccination. CDR3 loop: CASSVDEGGGSPLHF. In DNA form, the CDR3 reads TGTGCCAGCAGCGTAGACGAAGGGGGCGGTTCACCCCTCCACTTT.